These 23 T cell receptor beta chains originate from one sample sequenced in a study of pediatric ulcerative colitis. Some clones are missing from TCRdb's copy, which holds only in-frame ones; the method was immunoSEQ multiplex PCR. Among tens of thousands of clones listed, 85% to 90% were seen once. Sample: blood. The receptors originated from a boy aged 10-17 years who was a control in a study of pediatric ulcerative colitis.

The V gene is TRBV27, the J gene TRBJ1-3; D is possibly TRBD1 (5 bases). The germline V gene has CDR1 MNHEY and CDR2 SMNVEV (reference sequence). This CDR3 is built from 19 residues. The ends were cut back, 0 bases at V and 0 bases at J, with 18 bases in the middle. CDR3 DNA: TGTGCCAGCAGTTTATCAGTCCGACAGTCGGGATTCTCTGGAAACACCATATATTTT. It yields the protein CASSLSVRQSGFSGNTIYF.

This clone was observed once. V gene TRBV7-9 combines with J gene TRBJ1-4; D unclear. V lost 1 base to trimming and J lost 8 bases, with 11 bases between them. The CDR3 covers 14 residues. Looked up from germline, CDR1 is SEHNR and CDR2 is FQNEAQ (reference sequence). The CDR3 spells CASSLEGRREKLFF. CDR3 coding DNA: TGTGCCAGCAGCTTAGAAGGCAGGAGAGAAAAACTGTTTTTT.

Concerning this clone itself: Distinct nucleotide sequences in the sample also encode this CDR3. The chain joins TRBV27 to TRBJ1-6, with 7 bases that match TRBD1. The junction had 3 bases not matched to a gene; V was cut back by 5 bases and J by 8 bases. This CDR3 has 13 amino acids. In germline, CDR1 is MNHEY, CDR2 SMNVEV (reference sequence). CDR3 sequence: CASSHRGYSPLHF. The CDR3 DNA follows: TGTGCCAGCAGTCACAGGGGTTATTCACCCCTCCACTTT.

The chain is built from TRBV14 and TRBJ1-5; D is uncertain. The CDR3 loop spans 18 amino acids. Germline values: CDR1 SGHDN, CDR2 FVKESK. Trimming took off 2 bases at V and 11 bases at J, with 28 bases between the two ends. The CDR3 DNA is TGTGCCAGCAGCCAATCTGGTCGGGCACACGAGACCATTTGCTCCCAGCATTTT. This sequence encodes CASSQSGRAHETICSQHF.

The V gene is TRBV19, the J gene TRBJ1-5, with a possible D match to TRBD1 (5 bases). The V gene lost 6 bases and the J gene lost 4 bases, with 13 bases spanning the gap. CDR3 length equals 14 residues. Germline values: CDR1 LNHDA, CDR2 SQIVND (reference sequence). The CDR3 reads CASSPRDWNQPQHF. In DNA, the CDR3 is TGTGCCAGTAGCCCCCGGGACTGGAATCAGCCCCAGCATTTT. Looking up the rest from reference TRBV19 and TRBJ1-5 gives the full variable domain: DGGITQSPKYLFRKEGQNVTLSCEQNLNHDAMYWYRQDPGQGLRLIYYSQIVNDFQKGDIAEGYSVSREKKESFPLTVTSAQKNPTAFYLCASSPRDWNQPQHFGDGTRLSIL.

This chain's CDR3 is CASSLREGTYTDTQYF. The CDR3 nucleotides are TGTGCCAGCAGCTTAAGGGAGGGTACCTACACAGATACGCAGTATTTT. The chain couples TRBV7-2 to TRBJ2-3; 7 positions agree with TRBD2. Trimming removed 2 bases from V and 2 bases from J; junction bases left unmatched: 7. Per the germline V gene, CDR1 is SGHTA and CDR2 is FQGNSA. The CDR3 extends over 16 amino acids.

The chain employs TRBV30 and TRBJ1-6; D uncertain. The length of the CDR3 is 11 residues. Germline CDR1 is GTSNPN and CDR2 is SVGIG (reference sequence). Trimming cost V 0 bases and J 9 bases, with 3 bases left between them. The CDR3: CAWSVGSPLHF. CDR3 DNA sequence: TGTGCCTGGAGTGTAGGTTCACCCCTCCACTTT.

The chain links TRBV27 to TRBJ1-1; D gene ambiguous. Per germline, CDR1 MNHEY and CDR2 SMNVEV (reference sequence). The CDR3 has 16 residues. V was shortened by 4 bases and J by 4 bases, with 19 bases between the two germline ends. As DNA, the CDR3 is TGTGCCAGCAGTTCCAGCGGGTGGGCTAGGAGCACTGAAGCTTTCTTT. It specifies CASSSSGWARSTEAFF.

The chain employs TRBV10-3 and TRBJ2-7, with TRBD1 identical over 9 bases. The germline V gene has CDR1 ENHRY and CDR2 SYGVKD. This CDR3 has 14 residues. V shed 4 bases and J 4 bases; nucleotides not matched to a gene: 5. The CDR3 spells CAISGRDREYEQYF. The DNA of the CDR3 is TGTGCCATCAGTGGCCGGGACAGGGAATACGAGCAGTACTTC.

The J gene is TRBJ2-5, the V gene TRBV6-5; TRBD1 matches 9 bases. The CDR3 extends over 14 amino acids. V dropped 6 bases and J dropped 5; count of bases not matched to a gene: 7. Germline CDR1 and CDR2: MNHEY and SVGAGI. CDR3 loop: CASSHGQGKETQYF. The CDR3 nucleotides read TGTGCCAGCAGCCATGGACAGGGGAAGGAGACCCAGTACTTC.

This clone was counted only a few times. The chain is built from TRBV27 and TRBJ2-7; 9 bases align to TRBD2. Germline V lookup: CDR1 MNHEY, CDR2 SMNVEV (reference sequence). Losses at the gene ends were 9 bases for V and 3 bases for J; bases not matched to a gene: 9. CDR3 length: 14 amino acids. The CDR3 DNA sequence: TGTGCCAGTACCCCTATAGCGGGAGACTACGAGCAGTACTTC. This sequence encodes CASTPIAGDYEQYF.

The V and J genes are TRBV5-6 and TRBJ1-2; perhaps TRBD1 as D (5 bases). CDR1 and CDR2 (germline): SGHDT, YYEEEE. V was pared by 6 bases and J by 9 bases, with 18 bases between. This CDR3 contains 13 residues. The CDR3, as DNA: TGTGCCAGCACCGTTCTCCTGCAGGGCAGCTACACCTTC. This codes for CASTVLLQGSYTF.

The chain uses TRBV7-2 and TRBJ1-2; D gene ambiguous. Germline assignment: CDR1 SGHTA and CDR2 FQGNSA. V was trimmed by 5 bases and J by 4 bases, leaving 17 bases between them. The CDR3 totals 15 residues. The DNA for the CDR3 is TGTGCCAGCAGCATAAACACCGGGTCTTCCTATGGCTACACCTTC. It is translated as CASSINTGSSYGYTF.

The gene calls are TRBV19 and TRBJ2-1; 9 bases are shared with TRBD1. Germline CDR1 and CDR2: LNHDA and SQIVND (reference sequence). J was trimmed by 6 bases and V by 7 bases; bases with no gene match: 19. The CDR3 runs 18 residues. The CDR3 sequence is CASTRNSPTGGPSNEQFF. CDR3 nucleotides: TGTGCCAGTACCCGTAATTCCCCGACAGGGGGGCCATCCAATGAGCAGTTCTTC.

This clone was counted a few times. V gene TRBV5-1 combines with J gene TRBJ1-3; TRBD1 matches at 7 bases. This CDR3 contains 15 residues. In germline, CDR1 is SGHRS, CDR2 YFSETQ. V was clipped by 4 bases and J by 4 bases; unmatched bases: 8. The CDR3 region has the DNA TGCGCCAGCAGCGTCAAAGGGGGCTTAGGAAACACCATATATTTT. This encodes CASSVKGGLGNTIYF.

The rearrangement uses TRBV23-1 and TRBJ2-7, with D uncertain. TRBV23-1 is assigned to the ORF class and has an uncertain function. The CDR3 is made up of 12 amino acids. V was shortened by 7 bases and J by 6 bases, with 13 bases between the two germline ends. CDR3 bases: TGCGCCAGCAAAAAAGCGATCCCCGAGCAGTACTTC. It yields the protein CASKKAIPEQYF.

This sequence joins TRBV7-2 and TRBJ1-5; maybe TRBD1 (5 bases). With 0 bases removed from V and 6 bases from J, the gap between germline ends came to 9 bases. Germline assignment: CDR1 SGHTA and CDR2 FQGNSA. This CDR3 is 14 amino acids long. This chain's CDR3 is CASSLARVGQPQHF. CDR3 coding DNA: TGTGCCAGCAGCTTAGCCAGGGTGGGTCAGCCCCAGCATTTT.

The chain is built from TRBV7-9 and TRBJ2-3; no reliable D call. Germline-derived CDR1 and CDR2 are SEHNR and FQNEAQ (reference sequence). This CDR3 is built from 12 residues. Deletions cut 5 bases from V and 3 bases from J, with 6 bases between. The CDR3 is CASSATTDTQYF. The CDR3 DNA is TGTGCCAGCAGCGCAACAACAGATACGCAGTATTTT. Full variable domain (rest looked up from reference TRBV7-9 and TRBJ2-3): DTGVSQNPRHKITKRGQNVTFRCDPISEHNRLYWYRQTLGQGPEFLTYFQNEAQLEKSRLLSDRFSAERPKGSFSTLEIQRTEQGDSAMYLCASSATTDTQYFGPGTRLTVL.

CDR3 DNA sequence: TGTGCCAGCAGCCAGACAGTGGGCAATCAGCCCCAGCATTTT. This codes for CASSQTVGNQPQHF. This chain uses TRBV14 with TRBJ1-5, with D perhaps matching TRBD1 (5 bases). The length of the CDR3 is 14 residues. Deletions cut 3 bases from V and 2 bases from J, with 8 bases between. From germline, CDR1 is SGHDN and CDR2 FVKESK.

The chain couples TRBV6-4 to TRBJ2-3; 11 nucleotides agree with TRBD2. The length of the CDR3 is 15 residues. Germline CDR1 MRHNA, CDR2 SNTAGT. V trimming: 2 bases; J trimming: 4 bases; junction bases outside the gene matches: 2. CDR3 loop: CASSDGSGGADTQYF. The CDR3, as DNA: TGTGCCAGCAGTGACGGTAGCGGGGGGGCAGATACGCAGTATTTT.

This rearrangement joins TRBV11-2 to TRBJ2-5, with D perhaps being TRBD1 or TRBD2 (5 bases each). Trimming left V 4 bases short and J 5 bases short, with 14 bases between. Germline V gene sequence: CDR1 SGHAT, CDR2 FQNNGV. The CDR3 has 14 amino acids. CDR3 loop: CASSSGTILETQYF. The CDR3 coding sequence is TGTGCCAGCAGCTCCGGGACCATTCTGGAGACCCAGTACTTC.

The chain combines TRBV27 with TRBJ2-7, with D tentatively TRBD2 (6 bases). Germline loops: CDR1 MNHEY, CDR2 SMNVEV (reference sequence). Trimming stripped 5 bases from V and 2 bases from J, with 16 bases between. The CDR3 is 15 amino acids. This CDR3 reads CASSLSGGEAYEQYF. Written as DNA, the CDR3 is TGTGCCAGCAGTCTAAGCGGAGGGGAGGCCTACGAGCAGTACTTC.

The rearrangement joins TRBV6-6 to TRBJ2-5; D may be TRBD1 (6 bases). V was clipped by 4 bases and J by 0 bases, with 9 bases between them. This CDR3 region has 14 residues. CDR1 and CDR2 from the germline V gene are MNHNY and SVGAGI (reference sequence). CDR3 sequence: CASSSGHDQETQYF. The CDR3 DNA sequence: TGTGCCAGCAGTTCGGGACACGACCAAGAGACCCAGTACTTC.